This T cell receptor (beta chain) was captured in a study of beta chain features in type 1 diabetes (dated by TCRdb to the late 2010s). About the investigation overall: Patients and healthy donors did not differ in mean age, gender distribution, total cell number or subset yield. In the study, TCRB repertoires of sorted circulating CD4+ T cell subsets from recently diagnosed type 1 diabetes patients were compared with those of matched healthy donors. A total of roughly 100 million sorted cells were examined across all samples, and the number of cells per subset was strongly correlated with RNA yield. Naive and central memory subsets were obtained from all 30 or so donors, but regulatory and stem cell-like memory subsets were isolated from only 8 patients and roughly eight healthy donors. General study outcomes and caveats: Sequencing cDNA rather than genomic DNA could over-represent highly expressing activated cells, although activation and CD3 levels did not differ between groups. Naive, central memory and regulatory TCRB repertoires appeared to be more alike among patients than among healthy donors. Because the HLA sub-analyses included only small numbers of individuals, any influence of HLA type on TCRB rearrangement was left unresolved. At VDJ recombination sites, patients with type 1 diabetes made fewer insertions and deleted more nucleotides, a pattern implying thymic rearrangement abnormalities. PCR might favor shorter templates, but patient and control samples were amplified and corrected together, so any skew would affect both groups equally. In all four CD4+ subsets, TCRB CDR3 length was moderately but significantly shorter in type 1 diabetes patients.

Each donor gave one peripheral blood draw, averaging roughly 120 mL, which was collected into heparinised tubes. A BD FACSAria II and a panel including CD45RO, CCR7, CD25, CD127, CD95 and CD27 were used to sort naive, central memory, regulatory and stem cell-like memory CD4+ T cells. A purity above 95% was achieved for all sorted populations. PBMCs were isolated right away by Lymphoprep density gradient centrifugation and were stained directly, without culture. So that batch effects would be minimized, each experiment stained and sorted samples in pairs, pairing one healthy donor with one patient. There are a few counts of this clone. Its antigen is currently not known. The input lacks base qualities; no much larger clone sits a single base away. The High Capacity cDNA Reverse Transcription Kit was used to reverse transcribe all of the isolated RNA, meaning that expressed TCRB transcripts were what got sequenced. Deep immunoSEQ sequencing was applied to naive, central memory and regulatory T cell samples, giving an average of around 3.8 million total reads per sample. After sorted cells were lysed in RLT buffer, RNA was extracted with DNase-treated RNeasy Micro or Mini kits, with the choice depending on cell number. To prevent cross-contamination, every cell subset was processed on its own, while patient and healthy donor samples were processed together. TCRB sequences were amplified from cDNA with the immunoSEQ multiplex PCR, producing 87-bp fragments spanning the CDR3 region. The amplicons were sequenced using the Illumina HiSeq platform. Per the authors' processing: Synthetic template baselines were used to correct PCR bias computationally, reads within Hamming distance 2 were collapsed, and singletons that could not be merged were discarded. Reads were aligned against IMGT to assign V, D and J genes, CDR3 length and insertions or deletions at six rearrangement sites. Within each subset, clonotype counts were normalized to the number of sorted cells before true diversity and Gini coefficients were calculated with the tcR R package. The overlap coefficient, calculated on TCRB nucleotide sequences, was used to quantify repertoire sharing. TCRdb re-hosts the immuneACCESS table, in-frame sequences only. Its copies lack some clones; in the studies checked, an unresolved V gene accounts for under half of them, and the cause for the rest is not known. V, J and clone size were drawn from that table, and D and trimming were deduced from the DNA. Across this sample there are about 300,000 clones, with approximately 8.1% seen only once. The ten largest clones add up to about 0.93% of the sample.

The sample was central memory CD4+ T cells from blood. This clonotype was sampled from a woman aged 18-29 years in good health.

The encoded CDR3 is CAISGRPDTEAFF. DNA sequence: TGTGCCATCAGTGGACGACCGGACACTGAAGCTTTCTTT. The chain uses TRBV10-3 and TRBJ1-1; the D gene cannot be named for sure. The germline V gene provides CDR1 ENHRY and CDR2 SYGVKD. The CDR3 contains 13 residues, cysteine and phenylalanine counted. The entry retains the CDR3 DNA only, 39 bases that are in frame from base 1. Trimming at the junction amounts to 4 bases on V and 3 bases on J, and the germline ends lie 9 bases apart.